This T cell receptor (beta chain) is drawn from a study of shared clonotypes between healthy human individuals. General study points: Among non-shared clonotypes, generation probabilities were lower than among those shared by all four donors.

Genomic DNA per cell subset filled all wells of several immunoSEQ plates. Each sorted subset replicate got 200 ng genomic DNA, tens of thousands of genomes. The method was immunoSEQ multiplex PCR; TCRdb's version includes in-frame clones alone and lacks a portion of them. The sample carries more than 2 million clones, more than 90% recorded once. The CD4+ fraction was divided into a CD45RA+ naive subset and a CD45RA-negative memory subset. Note on this clone: Antigen unknown.

The CDR3 spans 16 residues. CDR1 is SGHRS and CDR2 is YFSETQ in the germline V gene. The V and J ends lost 0 bases and 3 bases respectively, with 12 bases between them. Sequenced material: naive CD4+ T cells sorted from blood. Noted subset: CD45RA+ positively selected. The source is a young man in good health. The chain recombines TRBV5-1 with TRBJ2-2; perhaps D is TRBD1 or TRBD2 (6 bases each). The CDR3 sequence: CASSLEGGLHTGELFF. Written as DNA, the CDR3 is TGCGCCAGCAGCTTGGAAGGGGGGTTGCACACCGGGGAGCTGTTTTTT.